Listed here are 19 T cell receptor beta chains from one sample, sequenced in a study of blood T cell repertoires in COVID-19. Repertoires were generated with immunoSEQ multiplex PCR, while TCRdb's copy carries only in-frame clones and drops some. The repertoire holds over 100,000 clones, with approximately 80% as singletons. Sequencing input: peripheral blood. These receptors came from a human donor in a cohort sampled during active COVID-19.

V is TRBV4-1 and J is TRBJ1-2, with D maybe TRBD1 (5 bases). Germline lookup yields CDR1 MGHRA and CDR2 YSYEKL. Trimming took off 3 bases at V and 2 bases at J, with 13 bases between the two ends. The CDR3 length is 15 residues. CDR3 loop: CASSQGQDPNYGYTF. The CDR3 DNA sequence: TGCGCCAGCAGCCAGGGGCAGGACCCCAACTATGGCTACACCTTC.

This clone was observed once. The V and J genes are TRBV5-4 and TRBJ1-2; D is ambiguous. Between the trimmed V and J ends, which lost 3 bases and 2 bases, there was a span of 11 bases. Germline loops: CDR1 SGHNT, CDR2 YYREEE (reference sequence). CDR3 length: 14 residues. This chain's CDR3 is CASSSGMRNYGYTF. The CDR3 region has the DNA TGTGCCAGCAGCTCAGGAATGAGAAACTATGGCTACACCTTC.

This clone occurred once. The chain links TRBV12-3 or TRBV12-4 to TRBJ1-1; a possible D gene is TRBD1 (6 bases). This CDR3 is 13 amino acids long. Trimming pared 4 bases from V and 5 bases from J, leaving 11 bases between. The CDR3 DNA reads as TGTGCCAGCAGTTGGGGGGGGCAGACTGAAGCTTTCTTT. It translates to CASSWGGQTEAFF.

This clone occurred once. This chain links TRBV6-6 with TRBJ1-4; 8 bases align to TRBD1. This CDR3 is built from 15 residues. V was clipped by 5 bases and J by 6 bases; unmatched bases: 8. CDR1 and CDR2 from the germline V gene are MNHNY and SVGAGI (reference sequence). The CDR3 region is CASSTHKTGDEKLFF. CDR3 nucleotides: TGTGCCAGCAGTACCCACAAGACAGGGGATGAAAAACTGTTTTTT.

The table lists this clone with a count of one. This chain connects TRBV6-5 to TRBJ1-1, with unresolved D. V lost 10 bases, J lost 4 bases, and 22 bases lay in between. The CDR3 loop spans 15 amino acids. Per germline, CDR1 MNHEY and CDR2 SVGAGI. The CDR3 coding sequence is TGTGCCACCAAAAGGGAGTTTTTCCCAGGCACTGAAGCTTTCTTT. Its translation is CATKREFFPGTEAFF.

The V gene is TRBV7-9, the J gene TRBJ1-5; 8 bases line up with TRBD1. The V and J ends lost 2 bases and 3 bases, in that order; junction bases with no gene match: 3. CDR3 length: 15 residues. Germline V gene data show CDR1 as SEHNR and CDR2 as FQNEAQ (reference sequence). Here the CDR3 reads CASSLQGAVNQPQHF. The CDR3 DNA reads TGTGCCAGCAGCTTACAGGGGGCCGTCAATCAGCCCCAGCATTTT. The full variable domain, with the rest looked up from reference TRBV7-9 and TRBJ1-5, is DTGVSQNPRHKITKRGQNVTFRCDPISEHNRLYWYRQTLGQGPEFLTYFQNEAQLEKSRLLSDRFSAERPKGSFSTLEIQRTEQGDSAMYLCASSLQGAVNQPQHFGDGTRLSIL.

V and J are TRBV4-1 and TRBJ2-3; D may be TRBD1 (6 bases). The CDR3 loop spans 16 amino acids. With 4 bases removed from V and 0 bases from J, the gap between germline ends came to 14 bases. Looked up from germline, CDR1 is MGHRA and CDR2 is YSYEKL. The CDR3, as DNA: TGCGCCAGCAGCCTCAACCGGGACACTAGCACAGATACGCAGTATTTT. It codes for CASSLNRDTSTDTQYF.

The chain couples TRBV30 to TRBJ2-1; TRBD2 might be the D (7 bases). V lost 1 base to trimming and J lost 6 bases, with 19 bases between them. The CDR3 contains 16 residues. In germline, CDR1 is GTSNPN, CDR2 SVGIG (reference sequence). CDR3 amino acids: CAWSGGLGGGLNEQFF. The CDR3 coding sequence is TGTGCCTGGAGTGGCGGATTGGGGGGGGGCCTCAATGAGCAGTTCTTC.

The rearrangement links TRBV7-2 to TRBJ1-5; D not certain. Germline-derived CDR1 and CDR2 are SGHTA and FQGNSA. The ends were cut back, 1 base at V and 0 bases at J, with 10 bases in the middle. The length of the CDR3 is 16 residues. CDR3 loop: CASSLVPRYSNQPQHF. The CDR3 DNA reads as TGTGCCAGCAGCTTAGTTCCCAGGTATAGCAATCAGCCCCAGCATTTT. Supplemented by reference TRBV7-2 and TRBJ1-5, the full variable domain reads GAGVSQSPSNKVTEKGKDVELRCDPISGHTALYWYRQSLGQGLEFLIYFQGNSAPDKSGLPSDRFSAERTGGSVSTLTIQRTQQEDSAVYLCASSLVPRYSNQPQHFGDGTRLSIL.

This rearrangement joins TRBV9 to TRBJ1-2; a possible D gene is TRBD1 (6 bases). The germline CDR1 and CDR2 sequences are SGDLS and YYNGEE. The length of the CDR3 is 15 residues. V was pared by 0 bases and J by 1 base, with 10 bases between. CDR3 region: CASSVDTGSNYGYTF. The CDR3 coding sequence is TGTGCCAGCAGCGTAGATACAGGGAGTAACTATGGCTACACCTTC.

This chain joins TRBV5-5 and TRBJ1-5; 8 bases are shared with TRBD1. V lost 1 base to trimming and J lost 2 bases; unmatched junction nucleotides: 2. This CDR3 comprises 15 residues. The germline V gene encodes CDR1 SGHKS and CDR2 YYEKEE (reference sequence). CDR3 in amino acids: CASSLTGQGNQPQHF. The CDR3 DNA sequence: TGTGCCAGCAGCTTGACGGGACAGGGCAATCAGCCCCAGCATTTT.

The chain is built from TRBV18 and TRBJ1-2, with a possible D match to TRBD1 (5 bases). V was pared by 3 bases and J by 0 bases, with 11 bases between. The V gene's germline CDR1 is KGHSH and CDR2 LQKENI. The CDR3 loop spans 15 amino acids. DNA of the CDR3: TGTGCCAGCTCACCGACCGAGACAGCTAACTATGGCTACACCTTC. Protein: CASSPTETANYGYTF.

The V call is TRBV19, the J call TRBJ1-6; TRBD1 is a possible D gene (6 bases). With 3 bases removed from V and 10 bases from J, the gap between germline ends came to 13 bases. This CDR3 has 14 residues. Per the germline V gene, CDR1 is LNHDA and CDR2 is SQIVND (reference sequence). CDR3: CASSIQGIVSPLHF. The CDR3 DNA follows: TGTGCCAGTAGTATCCAGGGGATAGTGTCACCCCTCCACTTT.

This CDR3 reads CASSGRETQYF. The CDR3 DNA reads TGTGCCAGCAGTGGCAGAGAGACCCAGTACTTC. The chain couples TRBV6-4 to TRBJ2-5, with D unresolved. Between the trimmed V and J ends, which lost 4 bases and 4 bases, there was a span of 4 bases. This CDR3 is 11 amino acids long. Germline V CDR1 and CDR2: MRHNA, SNTAGT.

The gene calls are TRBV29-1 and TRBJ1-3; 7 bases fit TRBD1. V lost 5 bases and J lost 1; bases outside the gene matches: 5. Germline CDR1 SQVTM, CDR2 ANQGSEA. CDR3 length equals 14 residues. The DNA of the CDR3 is TGCAGCGTTAGACAGGGTTTTTCTGGAAACACCATATATTTT. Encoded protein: CSVRQGFSGNTIYF. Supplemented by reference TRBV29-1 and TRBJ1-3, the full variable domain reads SAVISQKPSRDICQRGTSLTIQCQVDSQVTMMFWYRQQPGQSLTLIATANQGSEATYESGFVIDKFPISRPNLTFSTLTVSNMSPEDSSIYLCSVRQGFSGNTIYFGEGSWLTVV.

CDR3: CASSSGGNVIQYF. Written as DNA, the CDR3 is TGTGCCAGCAGCTCAGGAGGGAATGTAATTCAGTACTTC. The V call is TRBV11-2, the J call TRBJ2-4, with D perhaps TRBD2 (6 bases). Trimming shortened V by 4 bases and J by 10 bases, and 14 bases separated the two germline ends. This CDR3 is 13 amino acids long. CDR1 and CDR2 from the germline V gene are SGHAT and FQNNGV.

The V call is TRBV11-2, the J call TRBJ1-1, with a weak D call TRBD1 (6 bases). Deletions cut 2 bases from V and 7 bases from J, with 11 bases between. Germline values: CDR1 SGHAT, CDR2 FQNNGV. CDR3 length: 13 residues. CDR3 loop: CASSLTGTSEAFF. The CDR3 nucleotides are TGTGCCAGCAGCTTAACAGGGACAAGTGAAGCTTTCTTT. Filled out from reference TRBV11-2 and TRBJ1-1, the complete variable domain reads EAGVAQSPRYKIIEKRQSVAFWCNPISGHATLYWYQQILGQGPKLLIQFQNNGVVDDSQLPKDRFSAERLKGVDSTLKIQPAKLEDSAVYLCASSLTGTSEAFFGQGTRLTVV.

This CDR3 is CASTISGSSYNEQFF. Here the CDR3 DNA reads TGTGCCAGTACCATTAGCGGAAGCTCCTACAATGAGCAGTTCTTC. The chain couples TRBV19 to TRBJ2-1, with a possible D match to TRBD2 (6 bases). Looked up from germline, CDR1 is LNHDA and CDR2 is SQIVND (reference sequence). The CDR3 covers 15 residues. The V end lost 7 bases, the J end lost 0 bases, and 13 bases lay between the germline ends.

The CDR3 spells CASSVGGALRGSHPYGYTF. CDR3 coding DNA: TGTGCCAGCAGCGTAGGTGGGGCTTTAAGGGGCAGCCACCCCTATGGCTACACCTTC. The J gene is TRBJ1-2, the V gene TRBV9, with a tentative D call TRBD1 (5 bases). The V gene's germline CDR1 is SGDLS and CDR2 YYNGEE. The CDR3 sequence is 19 residues long. V was trimmed by 0 bases and J by 4 bases, leaving 25 bases between them.